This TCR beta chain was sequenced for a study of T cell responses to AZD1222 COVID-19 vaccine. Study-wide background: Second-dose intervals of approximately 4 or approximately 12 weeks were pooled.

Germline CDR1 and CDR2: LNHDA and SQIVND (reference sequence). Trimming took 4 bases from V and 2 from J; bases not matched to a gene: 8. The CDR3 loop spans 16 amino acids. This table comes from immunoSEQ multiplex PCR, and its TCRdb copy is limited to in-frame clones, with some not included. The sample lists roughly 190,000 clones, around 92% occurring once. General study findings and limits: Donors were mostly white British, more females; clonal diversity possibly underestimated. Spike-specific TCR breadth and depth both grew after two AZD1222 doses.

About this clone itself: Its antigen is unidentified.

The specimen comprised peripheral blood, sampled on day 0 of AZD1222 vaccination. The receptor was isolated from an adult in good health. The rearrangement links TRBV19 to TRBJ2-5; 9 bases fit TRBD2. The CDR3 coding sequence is TGTGCCAGTAGTACCGGGACTAGCAATTGGCAAGAGACCCAGTACTTC. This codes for CASSTGTSNWQETQYF.